This T cell receptor beta chain originates from a study of blood T cell repertoires in COVID-19. Study overall: From the United States, Italy and Spain came samples of acute and convalescent COVID-19.

The study assigned cohorts using participant-reported clinical history. Original handling: Amplification with reference gene primers provided the estimates of nucleated cell counts. The table came from immunoSEQ multiplex PCR; TCRdb's copy has only in-frame clones and leaves some out. V and J calls and clone size come straight from that table; D and trimming were deduced from the DNA. This repertoire shows fewer than 500,000 clones, roughly 90% found once; its top ten account for 0.95% to 1%. CDR3 length: 13 amino acids. V lost 4 bases, J lost 3 bases, and 9 bases lay in between. CDR1 and CDR2 from the germline V gene are SGHTA and FQGNSA.

This TCR was recovered from a woman aged 25 to 39 with acute COVID-19. The sample comprised PBMCs or T cells enriched from blood (not recorded which). The V and J genes are TRBV7-2 and TRBJ1-1; D is possibly TRBD1 (6 bases). CDR3 nucleotide sequence: TGTGCCAGCAGCTCTAGGGGGTACACTGAAGCTTTCTTT. It encodes CASSSRGYTEAFF.